A selection of T cell receptor beta chains follows, all from one sample in a study of chemoradiotherapy in HPV16-positive cancers. Clones were sequenced by immunoSEQ multiplex PCR, and TCRdb holds only the in-frame ones, with some missing. The table shows just over 7,500 clones, with roughly 80% occurring only once. The sample here was blood, taken from a patient who underwent chemoradiotherapy. All receptors come from a human donor with HPV-associated anogenital cancer. Both conserved end residues are part of each CDR3. A D gene is named only where the DNA matches it firmly. Some rows have no size entry. The others give once, few or many, or a class for an expanded clone.

clone size	D gene	V gene	J gene	CDR3 protein	CDR3 DNA
-	TRBD1	TRBV19	TRBJ1-1	CASSMGAGGRDTEAFF	TGTGCCAGTAGTATGGGCGCAGGGGGTCGGGACACTGAAGCTTTCTTT
few	-	TRBV19	TRBJ1-1	CASSIQMNTEAFF	TGTGCCAGTAGTATTCAGATGAACACTGAAGCTTTCTTT
-	-	TRBV4-2	TRBJ2-5	CASSQKHGTQETQYF	TGTGCCAGCAGCCAAAAGCATGGAACTCAAGAGACCCAGTACTTC
-	TRBD2	TRBV11-2	TRBJ2-2	CASSLRAAGTGELFF	TGTGCCAGCAGCTTAAGGGCAGCGGGGACCGGGGAGCTGTTTTTT
-	-	TRBV7-6	TRBJ2-1	CASSPHAMGRGLITYNEQFF	TGTGCCAGCAGCCCTCACGCTATGGGGAGGGGGCTGATTACCTATAATGAGCAGTTCTTC
-	TRBD1	TRBV19	TRBJ1-6	CASGTTGQADSPLHF	TGTGCCAGTGGGACCACGGGACAGGCGGATTCACCCCTCCACTTT
-	-	TRBV2	TRBJ2-7	CATFESRSSYEQYF	TGTGCGACGTTCGAGTCAAGGAGCTCCTACGAGCAGTACTTC
-	TRBD1	TRBV28	TRBJ2-5	CASSTDRVETQYF	TGTGCCAGCAGTACCGACAGGGTTGAGACCCAGTACTTC
-	-	TRBV19	TRBJ2-5	CASSIIGAVRGVRETQYF	TGTGCCAGTAGTATAATAGGGGCGGTGCGTGGGGTAAGAGAGACCCAGTACTTC
-	TRBD2	TRBV7-9	TRBJ2-5	CASSPRAGQETQYF	TGTGCCAGCAGCCCGCGAGCGGGGCAAGAGACCCAGTACTTC
-	TRBD2	TRBV5-1	TRBJ2-5	CASSTSGGTSYETQYF	TGCGCCAGCAGCACAAGCGGGGGAACGTCGTATGAGACCCAGTACTTC
-	TRBD1	TRBV13	TRBJ1-1	CASSFLQGGTGVTEAFF	TGTGCCAGCAGCTTCCTACAGGGTGGGACAGGGGTCACTGAAGCTTTCTTT
-	-	TRBV19	TRBJ1-4	CASSVSGATNEKLFF	TGTGCCAGTAGTGTCTCAGGAGCAACTAATGAAAAACTGTTTTTT
-	TRBD2	TRBV7-9	TRBJ2-3	CASSWYTGTSGYTDTQYF	TGTGCCAGCAGCTGGTATACTGGGACTAGCGGCTACACAGATACGCAGTATTTT
-	-	TRBV28	TRBJ1-2	CASSQSQDIYGYTF	TGTGCCAGCAGTCAGTCTCAGGACATATATGGCTACACCTTC
-	TRBD2	TRBV19	TRBJ2-1	CASSIGVGGTSIGFTMQFF	TGTGCCAGTAGTATAGGAGTCGGCGGGACTAGTATTGGGTTTACAATGCAGTTCTTC
-	-	TRBV9	TRBJ2-3	CASSESGSTDTQYF	TGTGCCAGCAGCGAAAGCGGGAGCACAGATACGCAGTATTTT
-	-	TRBV19	TRBJ2-1	CASSIDREAYNEQFF	TGTGCCAGTAGTATCGACAGGGAGGCCTACAATGAGCAGTTCTTC
-	TRBD1	TRBV6-1	TRBJ2-5	CASSEDGQVQETQYF	TGTGCCAGCAGTGAAGATGGACAGGTCCAAGAGACCCAGTACTTC
few	-	TRBV18	TRBJ2-1	CASSLEEVEQFF	TGTGCCAGCTCCCTTGAAGAGGTTGAGCAGTTCTTC
-	-	TRBV12-2	TRBJ1-1	CASRPQQDPNTEAFF	TGTGCAAGTCGCCCCCAACAGGACCCCAACACTGAAGCTTTCTTT
-	-	TRBV13	TRBJ2-2	CASSSLTGVSNTGELFF	TGTGCCAGCAGCTCCCTCACAGGAGTTTCGAACACCGGGGAGCTGTTTTTT
-	-	TRBV14	TRBJ1-2	CASSQAGMFYYGYTF	TGTGCCAGCAGCCAAGCGGGGATGTTCTACTATGGCTACACCTTC
-	TRBD1	TRBV19	TRBJ1-2	CASSPYQGGDTDGYTF	TGTGCCAGTAGCCCCTACCAGGGGGGCGATACGGATGGCTACACCTTC
-	-	TRBV10-3	TRBJ1-1	CAIQAVNTEAFF	TGTGCCATCCAGGCCGTGAACACTGAAGCTTTCTTT
-	-	TRBV7-9	TRBJ1-1	CASSLVYAGYTEAFF	TGTGCCAGCAGCTTAGTGTATGCGGGGTACACTGAAGCTTTCTTT
-	TRBD1	TRBV5-5	TRBJ1-5	CASSTQGDQPQHF	TGTGCCAGCAGCACACAGGGGGATCAGCCCCAGCATTTT
-	TRBD1	TRBV6-6	TRBJ1-1	CASSPQGAISFF	TGTGCCAGCAGTCCGCAGGGGGCGATATCTTTCTTT
-	-	TRBV2	TRBJ1-1	CASRRTTDPFF	TGTGCCAGCAGAAGAACAACAGATCCTTTCTTT
-	TRBD2	TRBV6-6	TRBJ2-7	CASSPPERGSYEQYF	TGTGCCAGCAGTCCGCCTGAGCGGGGCTCCTACGAGCAGTACTTC
-	TRBD1	TRBV27	TRBJ2-2	CASKKQGDNTGELFF	TGTGCCAGTAAGAAACAGGGGGATAACACCGGGGAGCTGTTTTTT
-	TRBD1	TRBV19	TRBJ1-2	CASTPSLGTDYGYTF	TGTGCCAGTACCCCCTCATTAGGGACAGACTATGGCTACACCTTC
-	TRBD1	TRBV9	TRBJ2-1	CASGTEYNEQFF	TGTGCCAGCGGGACAGAATACAATGAGCAGTTCTTC